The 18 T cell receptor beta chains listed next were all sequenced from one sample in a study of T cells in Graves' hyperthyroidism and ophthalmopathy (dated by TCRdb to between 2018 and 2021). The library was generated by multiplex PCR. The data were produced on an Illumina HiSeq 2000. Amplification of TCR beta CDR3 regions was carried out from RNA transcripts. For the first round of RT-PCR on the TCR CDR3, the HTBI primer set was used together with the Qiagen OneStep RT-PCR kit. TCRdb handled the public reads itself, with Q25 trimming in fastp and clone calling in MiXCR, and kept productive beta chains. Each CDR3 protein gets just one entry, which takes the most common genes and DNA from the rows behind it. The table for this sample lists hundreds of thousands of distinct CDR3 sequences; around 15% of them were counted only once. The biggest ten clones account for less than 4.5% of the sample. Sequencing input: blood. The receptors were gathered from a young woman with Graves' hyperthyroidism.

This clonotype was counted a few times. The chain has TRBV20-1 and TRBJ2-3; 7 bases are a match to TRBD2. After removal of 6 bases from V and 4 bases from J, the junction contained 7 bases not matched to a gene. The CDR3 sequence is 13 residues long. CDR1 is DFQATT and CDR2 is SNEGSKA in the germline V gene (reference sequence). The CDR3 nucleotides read TGCAGTGCGGGAGGGCCCTCGGCAGATACGCAGTATTTT. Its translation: CSAGGPSADTQYF.

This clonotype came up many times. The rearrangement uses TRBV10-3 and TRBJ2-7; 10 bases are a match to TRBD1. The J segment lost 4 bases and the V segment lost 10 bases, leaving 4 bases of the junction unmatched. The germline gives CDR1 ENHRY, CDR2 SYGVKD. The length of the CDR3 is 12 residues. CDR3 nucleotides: TGTGCCACGACAGGGGGCGGGTACGAGCAGTACTTC. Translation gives CATTGGGYEQYF.

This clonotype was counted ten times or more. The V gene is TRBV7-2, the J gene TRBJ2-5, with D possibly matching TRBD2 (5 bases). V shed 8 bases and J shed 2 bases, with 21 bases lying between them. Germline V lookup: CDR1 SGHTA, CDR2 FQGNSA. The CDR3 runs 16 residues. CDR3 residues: CASRLRGGLDQETQYF. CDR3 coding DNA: TGTGCCAGCCGCCTGCGAGGAGGACTGGATCAAGAGACCCAGTACTTC. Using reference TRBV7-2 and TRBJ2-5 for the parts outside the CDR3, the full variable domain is GAGVSQSPSNKVTEKGKDVELRCDPISGHTALYWYRQSLGQGLEFLIYFQGNSAPDKSGLPSDRFSAERTGGSVSTLTIQRTQQEDSAVYLCASRLRGGLDQETQYFGPGTRLLVL.

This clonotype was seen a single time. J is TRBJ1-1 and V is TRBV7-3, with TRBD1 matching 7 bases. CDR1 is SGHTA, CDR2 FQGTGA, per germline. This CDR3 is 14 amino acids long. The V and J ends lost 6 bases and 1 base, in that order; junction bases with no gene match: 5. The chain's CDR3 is CASRRQGANTEAFF. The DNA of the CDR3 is TGTGCCAGCAGGAGACAGGGAGCGAACACTGAAGCTTTCTTT.

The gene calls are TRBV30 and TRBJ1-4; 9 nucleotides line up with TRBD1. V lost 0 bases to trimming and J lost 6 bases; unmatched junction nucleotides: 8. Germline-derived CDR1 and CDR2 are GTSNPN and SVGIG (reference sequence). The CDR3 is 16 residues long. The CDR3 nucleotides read TGTGCCTGGAGTGTACAAATGTGGGACAGGGATGAAAAACTGTTTTTT. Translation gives CAWSVQMWDRDEKLFF.

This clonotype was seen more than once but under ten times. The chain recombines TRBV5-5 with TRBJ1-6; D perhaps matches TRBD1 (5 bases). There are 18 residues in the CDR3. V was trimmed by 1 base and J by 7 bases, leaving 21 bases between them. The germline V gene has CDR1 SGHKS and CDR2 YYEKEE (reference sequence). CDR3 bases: TGTGCCAGCAGCTTGTCGACAGTAAGGGCGGTCGTAAATTCACCCCTCCACTTT. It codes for CASSLSTVRAVVNSPLHF.

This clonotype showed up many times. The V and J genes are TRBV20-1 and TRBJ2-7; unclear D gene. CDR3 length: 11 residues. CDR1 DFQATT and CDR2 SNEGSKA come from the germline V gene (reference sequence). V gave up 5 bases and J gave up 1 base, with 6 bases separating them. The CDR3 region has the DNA TGCAGTGCTCGACCTTCCTACGAGCAGTACTTC. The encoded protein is CSARPSYEQYF.

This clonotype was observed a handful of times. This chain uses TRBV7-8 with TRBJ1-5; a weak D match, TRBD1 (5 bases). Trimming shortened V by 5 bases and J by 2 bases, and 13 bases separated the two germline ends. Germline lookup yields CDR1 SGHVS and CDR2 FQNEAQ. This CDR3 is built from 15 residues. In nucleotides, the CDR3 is TGTGCCAGCAGCACCCGCCAGGGACGCAATCAGCCCCAGCATTTT. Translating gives CASSTRQGRNQPQHF.

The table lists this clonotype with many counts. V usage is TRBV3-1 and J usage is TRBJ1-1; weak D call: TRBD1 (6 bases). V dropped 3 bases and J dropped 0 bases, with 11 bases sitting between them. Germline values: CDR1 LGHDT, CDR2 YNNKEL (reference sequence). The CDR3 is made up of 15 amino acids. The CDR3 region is CASSQGASLNTEAFF. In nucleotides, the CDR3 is TGTGCCAGCAGCCAGGGGGCCAGCTTGAACACTGAAGCTTTCTTT. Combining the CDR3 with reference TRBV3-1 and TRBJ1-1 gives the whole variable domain DTAVSQTPKYLVTQMGNDKSIKCEQNLGHDTMYWYKQDSKKFLKIMFSYNNKELIINETVPNRFSPKSPDKAHLNLHINSLELGDSAVYFCASSQGASLNTEAFFGQGTRLTVV.

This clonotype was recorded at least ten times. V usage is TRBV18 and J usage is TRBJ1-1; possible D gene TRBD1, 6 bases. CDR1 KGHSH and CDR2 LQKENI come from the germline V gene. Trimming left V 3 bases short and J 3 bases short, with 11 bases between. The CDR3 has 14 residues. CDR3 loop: CASSPYREHTEAFF. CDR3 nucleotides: TGTGCCAGCTCACCCTACAGGGAGCACACTGAAGCTTTCTTT.

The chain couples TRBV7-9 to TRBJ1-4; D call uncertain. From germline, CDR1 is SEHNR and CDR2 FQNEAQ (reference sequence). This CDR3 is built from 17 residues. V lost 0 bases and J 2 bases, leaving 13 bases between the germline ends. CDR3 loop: CASSLAGLPGTNEKLFF. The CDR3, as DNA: TGTGCCAGCAGCTTAGCTGGGTTACCGGGGACTAATGAAAAACTGTTTTTT.

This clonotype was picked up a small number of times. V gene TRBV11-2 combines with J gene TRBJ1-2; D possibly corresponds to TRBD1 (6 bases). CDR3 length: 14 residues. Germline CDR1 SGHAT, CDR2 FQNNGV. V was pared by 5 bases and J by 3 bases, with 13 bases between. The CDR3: CASSPTGTYYGYTF. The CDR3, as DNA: TGTGCCAGCAGCCCCACCGGGACATACTATGGCTACACCTTC.

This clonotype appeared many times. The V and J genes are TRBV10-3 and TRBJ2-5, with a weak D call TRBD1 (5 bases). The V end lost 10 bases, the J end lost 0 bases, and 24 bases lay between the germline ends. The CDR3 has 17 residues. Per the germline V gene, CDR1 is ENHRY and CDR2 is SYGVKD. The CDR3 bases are TGTGCCACCCAAATAGGGGCCACCTCGGACCACCAAGAGACCCAGTACTTC. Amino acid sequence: CATQIGATSDHQETQYF.

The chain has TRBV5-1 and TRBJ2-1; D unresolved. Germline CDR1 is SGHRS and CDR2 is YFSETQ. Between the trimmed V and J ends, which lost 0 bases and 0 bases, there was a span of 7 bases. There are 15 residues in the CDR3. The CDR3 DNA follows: TGCGCCAGCAGCTTGGGCCTTAACTCCTACAATGAGCAGTTCTTC. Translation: CASSLGLNSYNEQFF.

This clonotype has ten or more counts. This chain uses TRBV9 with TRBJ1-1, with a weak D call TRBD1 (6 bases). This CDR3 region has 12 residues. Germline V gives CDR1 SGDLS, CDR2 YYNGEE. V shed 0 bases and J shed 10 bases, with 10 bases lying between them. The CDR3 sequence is CASSVDDRPAFF. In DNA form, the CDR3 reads TGTGCCAGCAGCGTAGACGACAGGCCAGCTTTCTTT.

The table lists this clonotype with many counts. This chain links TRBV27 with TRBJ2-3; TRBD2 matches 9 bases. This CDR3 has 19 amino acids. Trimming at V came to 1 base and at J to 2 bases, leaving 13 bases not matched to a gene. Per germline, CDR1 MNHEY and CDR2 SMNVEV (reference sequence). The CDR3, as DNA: TGTGCCAGCAGTTTATATAGCCCGATAGCGGGAGCCCTCACAGATACGCAGTATTTT. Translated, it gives CASSLYSPIAGALTDTQYF.

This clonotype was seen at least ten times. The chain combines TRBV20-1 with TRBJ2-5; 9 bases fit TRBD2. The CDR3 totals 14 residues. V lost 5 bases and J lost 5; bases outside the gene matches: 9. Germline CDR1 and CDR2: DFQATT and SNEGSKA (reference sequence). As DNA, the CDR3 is TGCAGTGCTCACAAGACCGGGACTAGCGAGACCCAGTACTTC. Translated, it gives CSAHKTGTSETQYF.

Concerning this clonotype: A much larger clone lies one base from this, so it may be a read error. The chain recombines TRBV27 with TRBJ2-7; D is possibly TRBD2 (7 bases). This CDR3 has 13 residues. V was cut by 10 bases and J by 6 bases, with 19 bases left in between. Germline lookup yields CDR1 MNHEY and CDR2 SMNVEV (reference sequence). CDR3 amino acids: CAIGGRQSCEQYF. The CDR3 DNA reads TGTGCCATCGGGGGGCGCCAAAGCTGCGAGCAGTACTTC.